This T cell receptor beta chain was retrieved from a study of response to subunit inactivated influenza vaccine. Study results and caveats: It was the authors' suggestion that each seasonal influenza vaccination recruits few new T cells.

Trimming took off 2 bases at V and 1 base at J, with 13 bases between the two ends. CDR3 length: 16 amino acids. CDR1 LGHDT and CDR2 YNNKEL come from the germline V gene (reference sequence). This clonotype turned up a few times. No antigen is known for it. TCRdb called the RT-PCR reads again in MiXCR, with one record for every CDR3 protein. The data contain around 580,000 distinct CDR3 sequences, about 14% of them singletons. The clonotype comes from a man aged 45 to 65 who received an inactivated influenza vaccine. The specimen comprised PBMCs from blood, sampled 11 to 12 days after vaccination. The chain employs TRBV3-1 and TRBJ2-3, with D possibly TRBD1 on 6 matching bases. CDR3 loop: CASSQMTGPRTDTQYF. For the CDR3, the DNA is TGTGCCAGCAGCCAAATGACAGGACCCCGCACAGATACGCAGTATTTT.